This T cell receptor beta chain was retrieved from a study of tumor-infiltrating lymphocytes in primary liver carcinoma. Co-extraction of RNA and DNA was performed on about 20-32 mg of unsorted bulk tissue. Every tumor sample analyzed contained over 85% viable tumor cells. Synthesis of TCR beta cDNA was carried out from approximately 500 ng total RNA with a constant-region primer. Libraries covering TCR beta were generated through three nested multiplex PCR rounds (using a slightly modified ARM-PCR). For around 11 cycles apiece, the opening two PCR rounds ran with TRBV1-TRBV30 forward primers and a C-beta reverse primer. TCRdb analysed the multiplex PCR reads with MiXCR anew, one entry per CDR3 protein. The table shows under 110,000 distinct CDR3 sequences, with around 71% occurring only once. Germline-derived CDR1 and CDR2 are SGHRS and YFSETQ. CDR3 length equals 14 residues. The V gene lost 0 bases and the J gene lost 8 bases, with 12 bases spanning the gap.

Of note for this clonotype: Possible read error: a much larger clone is one base away.

The chain carries TRBV5-1 and TRBJ2-1, with D perhaps TRBD2 (5 bases). The origin of this receptor is a woman aged 55-70 years with primary liver carcinoma and hepatitis B virus infection. Sequencing was carried out using liver tumor tissue from sampling region 2. Sample subset: tumor region T2, inferior pole. This chain's CDR3 is CASSLEGRYYEQFF. As DNA, the CDR3 is TGCGCCAGCAGCTTGGAAGGGAGATACTATGAGCAGTTCTTC.